Presented here are 26 T cell receptor beta chains from one specimen sequenced in a study of human T cells and chemical hapten exposure. Using its own MiXCR run on the RACE reads, TCRdb lists one record per CDR3 protein. Of about 92,000 distinct CDR3 sequences in the sample, roughly a tenth were seen once. Stated time point: pre-sensitization, week 0. Treatment defined: therapeutic diphenylcyclopropenone sensitization with weekly scalp DPC. The source material was whole blood, sampled in connection with sensitization to the hapten diphenylcyclopropenone (DPC). The receptors derive from a middle-aged woman with alopecia areata. Some clones in this sample may be carry-over from other donors' samples.

This chain links TRBV10-1 with TRBJ2-3; perhaps TRBD2 as D (5 bases). The CDR3 loop spans 15 amino acids. Germline CDR1 and CDR2: WNHNN and SYGVQD (reference sequence). The V end was cut by 3 bases, the J end by 0 bases, with 10 bases between. CDR3 sequence (DNA): TGCGCCAGCAGTGACACGGGGTCCAGCACAGATACGCAGTATTTT. Amino acid sequence: CASSDTGSSTDTQYF.

At least ten counts were recorded for this clonotype. V and J are TRBV9 and TRBJ2-7; 11 bases match TRBD2. The V and J ends lost 0 bases and 3 bases, in that order; junction bases with no gene match: 2. CDR1 SGDLS and CDR2 YYNGEE come from the germline V gene. This CDR3 is built from 15 residues. The CDR3 here is CASSVGLAGNYEQYF. The CDR3 DNA follows: TGTGCCAGCAGCGTAGGACTAGCGGGAAACTACGAGCAGTACTTC.

V usage is TRBV2 and J usage is TRBJ2-7; TRBD2 matches 9 bases. CDR1 SNHLY and CDR2 FYNNEI come from the germline V gene. This CDR3 is built from 15 residues. V shed 6 bases and J 0 bases; nucleotides not matched to a gene: 6. The CDR3: CASSDSGGSSYEQYF. CDR3 nucleotide sequence: TGTGCCAGCAGCGATAGCGGGGGCAGCTCCTACGAGCAGTACTTC. The whole variable domain, remainder taken from reference TRBV2 and TRBJ2-7, is EPEVTQTPSHQVTQMGQEVILRCVPISNHLYFYWYRQILGQKVEFLVSFYNNEISEKSEIFDDQFSVERPDGSNFTLKIRSTKLEDSAMYFCASSDSGGSSYEQYFGPGTRLTVT.

This clonotype was detected a few times. V usage is TRBV11-1 and J usage is TRBJ2-3, with D perhaps TRBD1 or TRBD2 (5 bases each). CDR3 length: 16 amino acids. Trimming removed 5 bases at V and 5 bases at J, with 20 bases between. Germline CDR1 SGHAT, CDR2 FQDESV (reference sequence). This CDR3 is CASSHLMSGHIDTQYF. In nucleotides, the CDR3 is TGTGCCAGCAGCCACCTGATGTCGGGGCACATAGATACGCAGTATTTT.

This clonotype occurred many times. This rearrangement joins TRBV5-4 to TRBJ1-1, with no clear D. V dropped 3 bases and J dropped 3 bases, with 9 bases sitting between them. The length of the CDR3 is 13 residues. Germline lookup yields CDR1 SGHNT and CDR2 YYREEE (reference sequence). The CDR3 spells CASSYQVDTEAFF. The CDR3 DNA is TGTGCCAGCAGCTATCAAGTGGACACTGAAGCTTTCTTT.

The V and J genes are TRBV4-1 and TRBJ1-1; 7 positions match TRBD1. This CDR3 comprises 12 residues. Looked up from germline, CDR1 is MGHRA and CDR2 is YSYEKL. Trimming at V came to 2 bases and at J to 7 bases, leaving 1 base not matched to a gene. CDR3 protein: CASSQTGVEAFF. CDR3 nucleotide sequence: TGCGCCAGCAGCCAAACAGGGGTTGAAGCTTTCTTT.

This clonotype occurred a few times. The V gene is TRBV2, the J gene TRBJ2-1; D is undetermined. Germline values: CDR1 SNHLY, CDR2 FYNNEI. The CDR3 has 16 residues. The V end lost 1 base, the J end lost 0 bases, and 10 bases lay between the germline ends. CDR3 residues: CASSEEGFSSYNEQFF. In DNA, the CDR3 is TGTGCCAGCAGTGAAGAAGGGTTCAGCTCCTACAATGAGCAGTTCTTC.

This clonotype showed up many times. This sequence joins TRBV15 and TRBJ2-3; 7 positions agree with TRBD2. V dropped 1 base and J dropped 4; count of bases not matched to a gene: 5. The CDR3 has 15 amino acids. Germline V gives CDR1 LNHNV, CDR2 YYDKDF (reference sequence). CDR3 residues: CATSRVAGVSDTQYF. Written as DNA, the CDR3 is TGTGCCACCAGCAGAGTGGCGGGGGTCTCAGATACGCAGTATTTT.

This clonotype was found many times. DNA of the CDR3: TGTGCCAGCAGCCCCCCGTCTGGAAACACCATATATTTT. Its protein product is CASSPPSGNTIYF. V usage is TRBV12-3 or TRBV12-4 and J usage is TRBJ1-3; unclear D gene. V shed 6 bases and J shed 1 base, with 7 bases lying between them. CDR3 length: 13 amino acids.

The DNA of the CDR3 is TGTGCCATCAGTGAGTCGAAGCAGTCATTTTATGGCTACACCTTC. Amino acids: CAISESKQSFYGYTF. The rearrangement uses TRBV10-3 and TRBJ1-2; the D is unclear. The CDR3 contains 15 residues. Germline V gene data show CDR1 as ENHRY and CDR2 as SYGVKD. The V end lost 0 bases, the J end lost 5 bases, and 13 bases lay between the germline ends.

Only a few counts were recorded for this clonotype. The chain recombines TRBV6-2 or TRBV6-3 with TRBJ2-7, with a possible D match to TRBD1 (5 bases). Per germline, CDR1 MNHEY and CDR2 SVGEGT. The CDR3 is 13 residues long. Trimming took off 11 bases at V and 2 bases at J, with 16 bases between the two ends. DNA for the CDR3: TGTGCCTGTCGAAAGGCAGGGCCCTACGAGCAGTACTTC. Amino acid sequence: CACRKAGPYEQYF.

This clonotype was observed many times. The CDR3 DNA sequence: TGCAGCTCGACCGGGACAGGGATTTTATCGCAGTATTTT. Its protein product is CSSTGTGILSQYF. V gene TRBV29-1 combines with J gene TRBJ2-3, with 9 bases fitting TRBD1. This CDR3 spans 13 amino acids. V lost 8 bases and J lost 10; bases outside the gene matches: 13. Germline V gene data show CDR1 as SQVTM and CDR2 as ANQGSEA.

Many counts were recorded for this clonotype. This rearrangement joins TRBV11-3 to TRBJ2-2; no clear D. CDR1 is SGHNT, CDR2 YENEEA, per germline. The CDR3 totals 15 residues. Trimming cost V 1 base and J 1 base, with 7 bases left between them. CDR3 residues: CASSLAGRNTGELFF. The CDR3 region has the DNA TGTGCCAGCAGCTTAGCTGGAAGGAACACCGGGGAGCTGTTTTTT.

The chain couples TRBV25-1 to TRBJ2-3; the match to TRBD2 covers 8 bases. CDR3 size: 14 residues. The germline gives CDR1 MGHDK, CDR2 SYGVNS. Trimming removed 9 bases from V and 2 bases from J; junction bases left unmatched: 7. The CDR3, as DNA: TGTGCCAGGAAAGCGGGGGTCCCCACAGATACGCAGTATTTT. Its protein is CARKAGVPTDTQYF.

The V and J genes are TRBV12-3 or TRBV12-4 and TRBJ1-5; D is possibly TRBD1 (5 bases). The CDR3 covers 15 residues. Trimming took 3 bases from V and 0 from J, leaving 9 bases between them. The CDR3 spells CASSFDGASNQPQHF. Here the CDR3 DNA reads TGTGCCAGCAGTTTCGACGGGGCTAGCAATCAGCCCCAGCATTTT.

The gene calls are TRBV19 and TRBJ1-5, with 7 bases matching TRBD1. The CDR3 contains 14 residues. J was trimmed by 5 bases and V by 9 bases; bases with no gene match: 10. Looked up from germline, CDR1 is LNHDA and CDR2 is SQIVND (reference sequence). The CDR3, as DNA: TGTGCCAGACTAACAGGGGTCCCTCATCAGCCCCAGCATTTT. Protein: CARLTGVPHQPQHF.

The rearrangement uses TRBV7-6 and TRBJ2-7, with D possibly being TRBD1 (7 bases). The germline V and J ends were trimmed by 3 bases and 6 bases, with 21 bases remaining between them. This CDR3 is 16 amino acids long. Germline V CDR1 and CDR2: SGHVS, FNYEAQ. Here the CDR3 DNA reads TGTGCCAGCAGCTTTTCCTCTGAGGAGGGGGCCATCGAGCAGTACTTC. Translation gives CASSFSSEEGAIEQYF.

V usage is TRBV12-3 or TRBV12-4 and J usage is TRBJ1-2, with TRBD1 matching over 8 bases. V lost 6 bases and J lost 0; bases outside the gene matches: 12. This CDR3 has 17 residues. The CDR3 loop reads CASRPGQGLRSNYGYTF. Written as DNA, the CDR3 is TGTGCCAGCAGACCCGGACAGGGCTTGCGGTCTAACTATGGCTACACCTTC.

V usage is TRBV7-9 and J usage is TRBJ1-2; 7 bases are shared with TRBD1. Germline V CDR1 and CDR2: SEHNR, FQNEAQ (reference sequence). The V segment lost 2 bases and the J segment 8 bases; nucleotides outside the gene matches: 8. This CDR3 contains 14 residues. This CDR3 reads CASSLSGQRIGYTF. The CDR3 nucleotides read TGTGCCAGCAGCTTATCGGGACAGAGGATCGGCTACACCTTC.

This clonotype was recorded at least ten times. The chain carries TRBV9 and TRBJ2-2; the D is unclear. The germline V and J ends were trimmed by 4 bases and 0 bases, with 10 bases remaining between them. Germline lookup yields CDR1 SGDLS and CDR2 YYNGEE. The CDR3 runs to 15 residues. The CDR3 DNA reads as TGTGCCAGCAGCCCCCGGACGGCGAACACCGGGGAGCTGTTTTTT. This codes for CASSPRTANTGELFF.

The table lists this clonotype with a few counts. V is TRBV9 and J is TRBJ1-4; 7 bases match TRBD1. V lost 3 bases to trimming and J lost 0 bases; unmatched junction nucleotides: 5. The length of the CDR3 is 16 residues. CDR1 and CDR2 from the germline V gene are SGDLS and YYNGEE. The CDR3, as DNA: TGTGCCAGCAGCGCGGGACAGCCCGCAACTAATGAAAAACTGTTTTTT. Its protein product is CASSAGQPATNEKLFF.

This chain connects TRBV18 to TRBJ1-2, with 9 bases aligning to TRBD1. Germline CDR1 and CDR2: KGHSH and LQKENI. The CDR3 loop spans 13 amino acids. Losses at the gene ends were 3 bases for V and 8 bases for J; bases not matched to a gene: 4. CDR3 sequence reads: CASSPTGGRGYTF. The CDR3 nucleotides read TGTGCCAGCTCACCGACAGGGGGACGGGGCTACACCTTC.

There are a few counts of this clonotype. The J gene is TRBJ2-3, the V gene TRBV30; D is tentatively TRBD1 or TRBD2 (5 bases each). Between the trimmed V and J ends, which lost 3 bases and 8 bases, there was a span of 12 bases. The CDR3 has 12 residues. The V gene's germline CDR1 is GTSNPN and CDR2 SVGIG (reference sequence). CDR3 in DNA: TGTGCCTGGAGCTTGGGGACGTCTACGCAGTATTTT. Encoded protein: CAWSLGTSTQYF. Full variable domain (outside the CDR3, taken from reference TRBV30 and TRBJ2-3): SQTIHQWPATLVQPVGSPLSLECTVEGTSNPNLYWYRQAAGRGLQLLFYSVGIGQISSEVPQNLSASRPQDRQFILSSKKLLLSDSGFYLCAWSLGTSTQYFGPGTRLTVL.

The chain has TRBV21-1 and TRBJ2-4; TRBD1, the D gene given by the table, was not confirmed from the DNA. TRBV21-1 is listed as a pseudogene. The CDR3 contains 14 residues. CDR3 residues: CASSVRSGVEIQYF. Here the CDR3 DNA reads TGTGCCAGCAGCGTACGGTCGGGGGTAGAAATTCAGTACTTC.

The rearrangement joins TRBV7-2 to TRBJ1-2; perhaps TRBD1 as D (5 bases). Trimming removed 3 bases from V and 7 bases from J, with 12 bases in between. Per germline, CDR1 SGHTA and CDR2 FQGNSA. The CDR3 is 13 amino acids. The CDR3 protein is CASSFSGAVGYTF. CDR3 in DNA: TGTGCCAGCAGCTTTTCTGGGGCGGTTGGCTACACCTTC.

This clonotype was counted many times. The chain is built from TRBV5-1 and TRBJ1-1; D unresolved. The CDR3 totals 14 residues. The germline CDR1 and CDR2 sequences are SGHRS and YFSETQ. V was clipped by 2 bases and J by 0 bases, with 8 bases between them. CDR3 DNA: TGCGCCAGCAGCTTAGCACGGCTGAACACTGAAGCTTTCTTT. Its translation: CASSLARLNTEAFF. Full variable domain (remainder filled in from reference TRBV5-1 and TRBJ1-1): KAGVTQTPRYLIKTRGQQVTLSCSPISGHRSVSWYQQTPGQGLQFLFEYFSETQRNKGNFPGRFSGRQFSNSRSEMNVSTLELGDSALYLCASSLARLNTEAFFGQGTRLTVV.